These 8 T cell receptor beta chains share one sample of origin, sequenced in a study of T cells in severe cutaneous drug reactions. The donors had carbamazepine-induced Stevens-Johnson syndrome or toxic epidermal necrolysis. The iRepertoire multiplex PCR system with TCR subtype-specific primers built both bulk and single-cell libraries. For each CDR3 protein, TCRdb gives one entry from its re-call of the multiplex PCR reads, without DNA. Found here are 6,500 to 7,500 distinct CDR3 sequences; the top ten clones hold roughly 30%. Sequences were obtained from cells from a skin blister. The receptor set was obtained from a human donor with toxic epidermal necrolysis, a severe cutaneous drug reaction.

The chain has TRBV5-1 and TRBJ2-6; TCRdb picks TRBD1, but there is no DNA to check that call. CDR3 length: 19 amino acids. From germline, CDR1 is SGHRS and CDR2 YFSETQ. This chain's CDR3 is CASSLKRPKLSSGANVLTF.

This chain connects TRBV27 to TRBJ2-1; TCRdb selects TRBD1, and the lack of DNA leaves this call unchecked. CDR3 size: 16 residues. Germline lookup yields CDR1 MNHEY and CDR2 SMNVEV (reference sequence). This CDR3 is CASSLSIIPGAHEQFF.

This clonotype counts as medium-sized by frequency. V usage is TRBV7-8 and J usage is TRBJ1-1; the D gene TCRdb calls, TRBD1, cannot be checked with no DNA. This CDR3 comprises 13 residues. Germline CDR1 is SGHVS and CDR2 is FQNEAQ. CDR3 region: CASSNDSLRRAFF.

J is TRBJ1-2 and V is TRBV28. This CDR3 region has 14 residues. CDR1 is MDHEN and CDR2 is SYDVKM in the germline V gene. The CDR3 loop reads CASSFYREGYGYTF.

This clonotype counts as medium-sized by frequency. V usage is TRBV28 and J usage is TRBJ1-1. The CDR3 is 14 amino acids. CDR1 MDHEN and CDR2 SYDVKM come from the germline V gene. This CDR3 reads CASSTGGWRTEAFF.

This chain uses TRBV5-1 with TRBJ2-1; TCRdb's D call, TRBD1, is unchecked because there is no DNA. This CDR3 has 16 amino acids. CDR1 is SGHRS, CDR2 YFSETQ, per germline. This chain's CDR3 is CASSLAWTGGGDEQFF.

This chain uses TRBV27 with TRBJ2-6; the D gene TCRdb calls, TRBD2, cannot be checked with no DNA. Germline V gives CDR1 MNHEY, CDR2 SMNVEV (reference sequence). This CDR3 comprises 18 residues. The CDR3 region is CASTGTSGRSGGANVLTF.

CDR3 loop: CASSSHTGGPGEQYF. The chain employs TRBV27 and TRBJ2-7; with no DNA, the TCRdb D assignment of TRBD1 cannot be verified. There are 15 residues in the CDR3. Looked up from germline, CDR1 is MNHEY and CDR2 is SMNVEV (reference sequence).